The entry below gives a single T cell receptor (beta chain) sequence along with its context. MiXCR, applied by TCRdb to the 5' RACE reads, yields one record per CDR3 protein. Of 690,000 or so distinct CDR3 sequences listed, approximately 9% were seen once; the top ten hold around 0.95%. This sample was taken from a study of identical twins. This CDR3 is built from 14 residues. V shed 5 bases and J shed 5 bases, with 13 bases lying between them. The germline V gene has CDR1 SNHLY and CDR2 FYNNEI. The data also belong to a second study, concerning yellow fever vaccine responses in identical twins.

The clonotype was recovered from a woman between 18 and 30 years old in good health. The chain couples TRBV2 to TRBJ1-5; no firm D call. Sample: PBMCs. Written as DNA, the CDR3 is TGTGCCAGCAGTATTCGGGGTATGGATCAGCCCCAGCATTTT. It is translated as CASSIRGMDQPQHF.